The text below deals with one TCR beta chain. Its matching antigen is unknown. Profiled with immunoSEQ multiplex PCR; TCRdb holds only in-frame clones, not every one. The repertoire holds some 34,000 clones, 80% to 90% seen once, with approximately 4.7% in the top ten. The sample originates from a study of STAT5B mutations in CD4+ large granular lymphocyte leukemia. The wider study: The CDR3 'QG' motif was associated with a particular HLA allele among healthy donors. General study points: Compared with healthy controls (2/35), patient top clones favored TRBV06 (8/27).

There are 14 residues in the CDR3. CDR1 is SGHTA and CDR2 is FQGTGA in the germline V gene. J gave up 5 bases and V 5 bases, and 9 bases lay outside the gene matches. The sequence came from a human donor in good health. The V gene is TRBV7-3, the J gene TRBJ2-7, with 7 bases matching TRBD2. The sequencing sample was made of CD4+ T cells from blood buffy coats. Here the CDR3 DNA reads TGTGCCAGCAGCCAGCGGGGAGGGATCAACGAGCAGTACTTC. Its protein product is CASSQRGGINEQYF.